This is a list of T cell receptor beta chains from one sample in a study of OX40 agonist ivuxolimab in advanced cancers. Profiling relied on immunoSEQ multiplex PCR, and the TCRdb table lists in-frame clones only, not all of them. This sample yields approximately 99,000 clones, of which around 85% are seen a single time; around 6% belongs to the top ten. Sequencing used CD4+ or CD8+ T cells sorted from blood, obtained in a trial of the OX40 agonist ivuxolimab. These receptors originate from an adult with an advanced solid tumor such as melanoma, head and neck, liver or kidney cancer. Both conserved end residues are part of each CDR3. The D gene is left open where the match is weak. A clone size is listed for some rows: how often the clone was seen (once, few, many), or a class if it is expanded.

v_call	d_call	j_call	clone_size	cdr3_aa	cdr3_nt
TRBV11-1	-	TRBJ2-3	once	CASSLASVQYF	TGTGCCAGCAGCTTAGCAAGCGTACAGTATTTT
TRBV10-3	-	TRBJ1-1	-	CAISESLVNTEAFF	TGTGCCATCAGTGAGTCATTAGTGAACACTGAAGCTTTCTTT
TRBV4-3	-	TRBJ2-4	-	CASSHNTVGKNIQYF	TGCGCCAGCAGCCATAATACAGTTGGCAAAAACATTCAGTACTTC
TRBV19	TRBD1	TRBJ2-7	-	CASSTRGLGHEQYF	TGTGCCAGTAGTACCAGGGGGCTTGGACACGAGCAGTACTTC
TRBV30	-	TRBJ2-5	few	CAWSDTGSAETQYF	TGTGCCTGGAGCGATACAGGGAGCGCTGAGACCCAGTACTTC
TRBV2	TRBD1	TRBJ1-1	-	CASEGDSTEAFF	TGTGCCAGCGAGGGGGACAGCACTGAAGCTTTCTTT
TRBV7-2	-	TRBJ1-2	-	CASSSQGYSSYTF	TGTGCCAGCAGCTCTCAGGGGTACTCTAGCTACACCTTC
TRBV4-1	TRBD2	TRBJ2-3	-	CASSQESSGYGPDTQYF	TGCGCCAGCAGCCAAGAGTCTAGCGGGTATGGTCCAGATACGCAGTATTTT
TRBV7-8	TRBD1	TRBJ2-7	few	CASSKPWDRDRYEQYF	TGTGCCAGCAGTAAACCCTGGGACAGGGATCGTTACGAGCAGTACTTC
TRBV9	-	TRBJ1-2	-	CASSDSYGYTF	TGTGCCAGCAGCGACAGCTATGGCTACACCTTC
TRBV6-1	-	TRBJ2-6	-	CASNSFSGANVLTF	TGTGCCAGCAACAGCTTCTCTGGGGCCAACGTCCTGACTTTC
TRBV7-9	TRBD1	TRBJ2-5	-	CASSPAGQGRGGTQYF	TGTGCCAGCAGCCCCGCTGGACAGGGACGAGGGGGGACCCAGTACTTC
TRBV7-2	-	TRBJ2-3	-	CASSLGVGATDTQYF	TGTGCCAGCAGCTTAGGGGTAGGGGCCACAGATACGCAGTATTTT
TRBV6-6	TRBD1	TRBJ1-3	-	CASTSSTGTGGNTIYF	TGTGCCAGCACTAGCTCCACCGGGACAGGGGGAAACACCATATATTTT
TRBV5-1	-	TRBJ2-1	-	CASSLDPGSYNEQFF	TGCGCCAGCAGCTTGGATCCGGGGTCCTACAATGAGCAGTTCTTC
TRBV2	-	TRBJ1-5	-	CASSWGGSNQPQHF	TGTGCCAGCAGTTGGGGGGGTTCAAATCAGCCCCAGCATTTT
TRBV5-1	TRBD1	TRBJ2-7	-	CASSARQGDPYEQYF	TGCGCCAGCAGCGCCAGACAGGGCGACCCCTACGAGCAGTACTTC
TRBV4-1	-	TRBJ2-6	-	CASSQDNRAGANVLTF	TGCGCCAGCAGCCAAGACAACAGGGCTGGGGCCAACGTCCTGACTTTC
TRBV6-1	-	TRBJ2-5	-	CASSEWLGGETQYF	TGTGCCAGCAGTGAATGGCTGGGGGGAGAGACCCAGTACTTC
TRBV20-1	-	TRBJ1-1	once	CSARTYVTFF	TGCAGTGCCCGGACCTACGTTACTTTCTTT
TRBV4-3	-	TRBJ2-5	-	CASSQAETQYF	TGCGCCAGCAGCCAAGCAGAGACCCAGTACTTC
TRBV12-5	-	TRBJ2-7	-	CASRQEAYEQYF	TGTGCTAGTCGACAGGAGGCATACGAGCAGTACTTC
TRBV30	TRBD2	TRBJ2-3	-	CASLAGGITDTQYF	TGTGCCAGTCTAGCGGGGGGGATCACAGATACGCAGTATTTT
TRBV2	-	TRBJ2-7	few	CASSESLNSYEQYF	TGTGCCAGCAGTGAAAGCCTGAACTCCTACGAGCAGTACTTC
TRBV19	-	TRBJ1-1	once	CASTPYSQNTEAFF	TGTGCCAGTACCCCATACTCTCAGAACACTGAAGCTTTCTTT
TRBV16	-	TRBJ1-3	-	CASSQSTDTIYF	TGTGCCAGCAGCCAATCTACGGACACCATATATTTT
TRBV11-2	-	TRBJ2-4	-	CASSLITEAKNIQYF	TGTGCCAGCAGCTTAATTACCGAGGCCAAAAACATTCAGTACTTC
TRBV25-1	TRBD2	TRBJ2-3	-	CASSDRWGRGDTQYF	TGTGCCAGCAGTGATCGGTGGGGGAGGGGAGATACGCAGTATTTT
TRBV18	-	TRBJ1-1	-	CASSPRGGMNTEAFF	TGTGCCAGCTCACCACGAGGAGGAATGAACACTGAAGCTTTCTTT